Listed below are T cell receptor beta chains from one sample, sequenced in a study of T-cell memory formation after mild COVID-19. TCRdb independently ran MiXCR on the 5' RACE reads; one entry per CDR3 protein. The repertoire holds around 420,000 distinct CDR3 sequences, 24% seen once, with about 10% in the top ten. The sequencing input was PBMCs or a T cell subset sorted from them (not recorded which). Receptors originate from an adult woman who had mild COVID-19 (a few samples of this study predate the infection). Cell type and time point are not known. The CDR3 runs from the conserved cysteine through the conserved F or W. A D gene is named only where the DNA matches it firmly. Some rows have no size entry. The others give once, few or many, or a class for an expanded clone.

j_call | v_call | d_call | clone_size | cdr3_aa | cdr3_nt
TRBJ2-4 | TRBV7-2 | TRBD2 | few | CASSAPGEREAYF | TGTGCCAGCAGCGCCCCCGGAGAGCGGGAAGCGTACTTC
TRBJ2-1 | TRBV5-1 | - | - | CASSLSRIRDEQFF | TGCGCCAGCAGCTTGAGTAGGATCCGGGATGAGCAGTTCTTC
TRBJ1-3 | TRBV11-3 | - | - | CASSLGYRHSGNTIYF | TGTGCCAGCAGCTTAGGCTACCGACACTCTGGAAACACCATATATTTT
TRBJ2-4 | TRBV25-1 | - | few | CASRGWGENIQYF | TGTGCCAGCAGGGGCTGGGGGGAAAACATTCAGTACTTC
TRBJ2-7 | TRBV7-9 | TRBD2 | few | CASTLAGGYEQYF | TGTGCCAGCACACTAGCGGGAGGATACGAGCAGTACTTC
TRBJ2-6 | TRBV4-1 | - | - | CASSQVSPGADVLTF | TGCGCCAGCAGCCAAGTATCCCCAGGGGCGGACGTCCTGACTTTC
TRBJ1-1 | TRBV5-1 | TRBD1 | few | CASSRGQAVTNTEAFF | TGCGCCAGCAGCCGAGGACAGGCCGTGACGAACACTGAAGCTTTCTTT
TRBJ2-4 | TRBV12-5 | - | - | CASGGSLGDIQYF | TGTGCTAGTGGGGGCTCCTTAGGGGACATTCAGTACTTC
TRBJ1-2 | TRBV9 | - | few | CASSVRWNYGYTF | TGTGCCAGCAGCGTTCGATGGAACTATGGCTACACCTTC
TRBJ1-2 | TRBV15 | - | - | CATSDEGEDRNYGYTF | TGTGCCACCAGCGACGAAGGCGAAGACAGGAACTATGGCTACACCTTC
TRBJ1-2 | TRBV11-1 | - | - | CASSLGGKTYGYTF | TGTGCCAGCAGCTTAGGTGGCAAGACCTATGGCTACACCTTC
TRBJ2-3 | TRBV11-2 | TRBD1 | - | CASKGWDSPDTQYF | TGTGCCAGCAAAGGTTGGGACAGCCCAGATACGCAGTATTTT
TRBJ2-2 | TRBV6-1 | - | - | CASSEHSLKNTGELFF | TGTGCCAGCAGTGAACATTCCCTTAAGAACACCGGGGAGCTGTTTTTT